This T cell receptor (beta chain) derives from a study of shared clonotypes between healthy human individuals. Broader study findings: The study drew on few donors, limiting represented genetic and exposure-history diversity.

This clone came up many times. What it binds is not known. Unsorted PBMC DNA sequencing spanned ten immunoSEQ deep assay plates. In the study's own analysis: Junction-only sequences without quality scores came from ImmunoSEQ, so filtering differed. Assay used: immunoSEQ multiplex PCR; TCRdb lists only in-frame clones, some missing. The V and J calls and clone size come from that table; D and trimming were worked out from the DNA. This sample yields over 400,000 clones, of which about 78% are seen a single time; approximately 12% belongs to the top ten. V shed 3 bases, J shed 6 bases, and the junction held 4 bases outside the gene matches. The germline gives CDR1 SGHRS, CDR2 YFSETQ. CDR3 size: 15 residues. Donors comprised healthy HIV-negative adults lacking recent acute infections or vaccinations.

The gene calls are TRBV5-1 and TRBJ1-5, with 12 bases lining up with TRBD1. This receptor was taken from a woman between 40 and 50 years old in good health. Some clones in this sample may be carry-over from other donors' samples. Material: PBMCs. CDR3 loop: CASSWGTGGGQPQHF. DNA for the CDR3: TGCGCCAGCAGCTGGGGGACAGGGGGCGGTCAGCCCCAGCATTTT.